Below, 26 T cell receptor beta chains from the same sample are listed, as sequenced in a study of OX40 agonist ivuxolimab in advanced cancers. Produced via immunoSEQ multiplex PCR; TCRdb's table is partial and in-frame only. The sample carries 40,000 to 60,000 clones, about 90% recorded once. The starting material was CD4+ or CD8+ T cells sorted from blood, obtained in a trial of the OX40 agonist ivuxolimab. These receptors were collected from an adult with an advanced solid tumor such as melanoma, head and neck, liver or kidney cancer.

This clone occurred once. The chain uses TRBV28 and TRBJ1-2, with unresolved D. The germline V and J ends were trimmed by 4 bases and 4 bases, with 7 bases remaining between them. This CDR3 is built from 12 residues. Germline-derived CDR1 and CDR2 are MDHEN and SYDVKM. CDR3 sequence: CASSSGSYGYTF. The CDR3, as DNA: TGTGCCAGCAGTTCGGGTTCCTATGGCTACACCTTC.

The genes are TRBV15 and TRBJ2-1; 12 nucleotides match TRBD2. The CDR3 is made up of 13 amino acids. V trimming: 6 bases; J trimming: 6 bases; junction bases outside the gene matches: 0. Germline-derived CDR1 and CDR2 are LNHNV and YYDKDF (reference sequence). This CDR3 reads CATRLAGGNEQFF. CDR3 sequence (DNA): TGTGCCACCAGACTAGCGGGGGGCAATGAGCAGTTCTTC.

This clone was observed a single time. The chain combines TRBV30 with TRBJ1-5; weak D call: TRBD1 (6 bases). Trimming took off 3 bases at V and 7 bases at J, with 19 bases between the two ends. The CDR3 is 15 amino acids. Per the germline V gene, CDR1 is GTSNPN and CDR2 is SVGIG (reference sequence). The CDR3 DNA reads TGTGCCTGGAGCGACTATCCCAGGGGTAGCCAGCCCCAGCATTTT. Translation: CAWSDYPRGSQPQHF.

The V and J genes are TRBV7-3 and TRBJ2-1, with D unresolved. Looked up from germline, CDR1 is SGHTA and CDR2 is FQGTGA. The CDR3 totals 15 residues. The V gene lost 2 bases and the J gene lost 2 bases, with 10 bases spanning the gap. The CDR3 protein is CASSLSGQPYNEQFF. The CDR3 DNA reads TGTGCCAGCAGCTTATCCGGGCAACCCTACAATGAGCAGTTCTTC.

V is TRBV19 and J is TRBJ2-7; 8 nucleotides match TRBD1. In germline, CDR1 is LNHDA, CDR2 SQIVND (reference sequence). Germline trimming cut 4 bases from V and 2 bases from J; bases unmatched to any gene: 10. The CDR3 loop spans 16 amino acids. The DNA for the CDR3 is TGTGCCAGTAGTACCCTGCCAGGGGGCCGCGCCTACGAGCAGTACTTC. Translated, it gives CASSTLPGGRAYEQYF.

V usage is TRBV2 and J usage is TRBJ1-1; D might be TRBD1 (5 bases). Germline assignment: CDR1 SNHLY and CDR2 FYNNEI. There are 14 residues in the CDR3. V lost 10 bases, J lost 1 base, and 16 bases lay in between. In DNA, the CDR3 is TGTGCCAACCGAAGGGACGTCCAGAACACTGAAGCTTTCTTT. Protein: CANRRDVQNTEAFF. Supplemented by reference TRBV2 and TRBJ1-1, the full variable domain reads EPEVTQTPSHQVTQMGQEVILRCVPISNHLYFYWYRQILGQKVEFLVSFYNNEISEKSEIFDDQFSVERPDGSNFTLKIRSTKLEDSAMYFCANRRDVQNTEAFFGQGTRLTVV.

The CDR3 protein is CASSTWTSGGACEQYF. CDR3 coding DNA: TGTGCCAGCAGCACCTGGACTAGCGGGGGGGCTTGCGAGCAGTACTTC. The chain employs TRBV5-6 and TRBJ2-7, with 15 bases lining up with TRBD2. V lost 4 bases, J lost 6 bases, and 8 bases stayed unmatched. CDR3 length: 16 residues. Germline lookup yields CDR1 SGHDT and CDR2 YYEEEE.

The J gene is TRBJ2-7, the V gene TRBV6-5; a weak D match, TRBD2 (7 bases). Per germline, CDR1 MNHEY and CDR2 SVGAGI. CDR3 length: 12 amino acids. V gave up 9 bases and J gave up 6 bases, with 15 bases separating them. CDR3 in DNA: TGTGCCAGTTGGAACAGGGAGGGCGAGCAGTACTTC. Its protein is CASWNREGEQYF.

J is TRBJ2-7 and V is TRBV5-1; D gene unclear. From germline, CDR1 is SGHRS and CDR2 YFSETQ. Trimming shortened V by 2 bases and J by 1 base, and 22 bases separated the two germline ends. The CDR3 is 18 residues long. This CDR3 reads CASSFRSRSEKTSYEQYF. CDR3 in DNA: TGCGCCAGCAGCTTCCGGTCGCGGTCAGAAAAAACATCCTACGAGCAGTACTTC.

The rearrangement links TRBV10-3 to TRBJ1-3, with D tentatively TRBD1 (6 bases). Trimming shortened V by 2 bases and J by 2 bases, and 10 bases separated the two germline ends. From germline, CDR1 is ENHRY and CDR2 SYGVKD. This CDR3 region has 15 residues. CDR3 region: CAISEANRAGNTIYF. CDR3 nucleotides: TGTGCCATCAGTGAGGCTAACAGGGCTGGAAACACCATATATTTT.

The chain links TRBV7-2 to TRBJ1-6; D is uncertain. Germline CDR1 is SGHTA and CDR2 is FQGNSA. The CDR3 covers 14 residues. V lost 5 bases to trimming and J lost 5 bases, with 10 bases between them. CDR3 nucleotide sequence: TGTGCCAGCAGCGCCCGGGGAGATAATTCACCCCTCCACTTT. Protein sequence: CASSARGDNSPLHF.

In its sample, this clone was seen a few times. V and J are TRBV5-6 and TRBJ1-2, with 7 bases matching TRBD1. Trimming at V came to 4 bases and at J to 0 bases, leaving 15 bases not matched to a gene. This CDR3 region has 18 residues. The germline V gene encodes CDR1 SGHDT and CDR2 YYEEEE. The chain's CDR3 is CASSTQTGWYVANYGYTF. The CDR3 nucleotides are TGTGCCAGCAGCACACAGACAGGGTGGTACGTAGCTAACTATGGCTACACCTTC.

In this sample, this clone turned up a few times. CDR3 DNA sequence: TGTGCCAGCAGGGGACTAGCGGGGAACCAAGAGACCCAGTACTTC. The encoded protein is CASRGLAGNQETQYF. The chain recombines TRBV2 with TRBJ2-5; 13 bases line up with TRBD2. V dropped 6 bases and J dropped 0; count of bases not matched to a gene: 1. The CDR3 loop spans 15 amino acids. Per germline, CDR1 SNHLY and CDR2 FYNNEI.

In its sample, this clone was seen once. J is TRBJ2-7 and V is TRBV7-2; D might be TRBD2 (6 bases). The CDR3 extends over 15 amino acids. Germline lookup yields CDR1 SGHTA and CDR2 FQGNSA. V lost 6 bases, J lost 5 bases, and 20 bases lay in between. The CDR3 DNA is TGTGCCAGCAGGCTCCGGGACTGGTCTAGGGACGAGCAGTACTTC. Amino acids: CASRLRDWSRDEQYF. Drawing the rest from reference TRBV7-2 and TRBJ2-7, the complete variable domain is GAGVSQSPSNKVTEKGKDVELRCDPISGHTALYWYRQSLGQGLEFLIYFQGNSAPDKSGLPSDRFSAERTGGSVSTLTIQRTQQEDSAVYLCASRLRDWSRDEQYFGPGTRLTVT.

This clone was picked up a small number of times. The J gene is TRBJ2-3, the V gene TRBV7-2; D is unresolved. This CDR3 has 11 amino acids. CDR1 and CDR2 (germline): SGHTA, FQGNSA. Trimming removed 4 bases from V and 7 bases from J, with 6 bases in between. CDR3 protein: CASSSLNTQYF. The CDR3 DNA reads as TGTGCCAGCAGCTCGCTTAATACGCAGTATTTT. Using reference TRBV7-2 and TRBJ2-3 for the parts outside the CDR3, the full variable domain is GAGVSQSPSNKVTEKGKDVELRCDPISGHTALYWYRQSLGQGLEFLIYFQGNSAPDKSGLPSDRFSAERTGGSVSTLTIQRTQQEDSAVYLCASSSLNTQYFGPGTRLTVL.

The chain has TRBV14 and TRBJ2-7; D gene ambiguous. The CDR3 spans 13 residues. Trimming pared 2 bases from V and 6 bases from J, leaving 11 bases between. Looked up from germline, CDR1 is SGHDN and CDR2 is FVKESK. DNA of the CDR3: TGTGCCAGCAGCCAAACCGAGATGAGCGAGCAGTACTTC. Encoded protein: CASSQTEMSEQYF.

The rearrangement uses TRBV6-6 and TRBJ1-2, with D perhaps matching TRBD1 (5 bases). This CDR3 is built from 14 residues. V lost 6 bases and J lost 5, with 16 bases in between. Germline V gives CDR1 MNHNY, CDR2 SVGAGI (reference sequence). The CDR3 coding sequence is TGTGCCAGCAGGCCCGGGGGAAATCGGTATGGCTACACCTTC. It encodes CASRPGGNRYGYTF.

The chain is built from TRBV7-2 and TRBJ2-1, with D tentatively TRBD1 (5 bases). Per germline, CDR1 SGHTA and CDR2 FQGNSA. V was pared by 3 bases and J by 13 bases, with 19 bases between. CDR3 length equals 14 residues. The CDR3 DNA reads as TGTGCCAGCAGCTTGGGGCGTTGGACACAGTCCCAGTTCTTC. This encodes CASSLGRWTQSQFF.

The rearrangement links TRBV6-1 to TRBJ1-5; D may be TRBD1 (6 bases). CDR3 length equals 15 residues. The germline V and J ends were trimmed by 6 bases and 4 bases, with 16 bases remaining between them. Germline V gives CDR1 MNHNS, CDR2 SASEGT. The CDR3 loop reads CASSQPIQGNQPQHF. In nucleotides, the CDR3 is TGTGCCAGCAGCCAACCTATACAGGGAAATCAGCCCCAGCATTTT.

The chain employs TRBV4-2 and TRBJ2-7, with 8 bases fitting TRBD2. The germline V gene has CDR1 LGHNA and CDR2 YNFKEQ. V lost 1 base, J lost 2 bases, and 10 bases stayed unmatched. The CDR3 sequence is 17 residues long. Written as DNA, the CDR3 is TGTGCCAGCAGCCAAGTGTCCGAGCGGGGGTTCACCTACGAGCAGTACTTC. This translates into CASSQVSERGFTYEQYF.

The V and J genes are TRBV7-9 and TRBJ1-2; D is ambiguous. With 5 bases removed from V and 8 bases from J, the gap between germline ends came to 15 bases. CDR3 length equals 13 residues. Germline CDR1 reads SEHNR; CDR2 reads FQNEAQ (reference sequence). DNA of the CDR3: TGTGCCAGCAGCCCCATCCGGGAACTAGGCTACACCTTC. This codes for CASSPIRELGYTF.

The chain links TRBV7-2 to TRBJ1-4; D uncertain. Germline CDR1 SGHTA, CDR2 FQGNSA. Trimming left V 1 base short and J 2 bases short, with 2 bases between. This CDR3 has 13 amino acids. This chain's CDR3 is CASSLGTNEKLFF. The CDR3 region has the DNA TGTGCCAGCAGCTTAGGGACTAATGAAAAACTGTTTTTT. Full variable domain (outside the CDR3, taken from reference TRBV7-2 and TRBJ1-4): GAGVSQSPSNKVTEKGKDVELRCDPISGHTALYWYRQSLGQGLEFLIYFQGNSAPDKSGLPSDRFSAERTGGSVSTLTIQRTQQEDSAVYLCASSLGTNEKLFFGSGTQLSVL.

This clone was observed a single time. The V call is TRBV7-3, the J call TRBJ2-1, with TRBD2 matching 11 bases. Trimming cost V 3 bases and J 3 bases; bases outside gene matches: 10. Germline V gene sequence: CDR1 SGHTA, CDR2 FQGTGA. The CDR3 contains 18 residues. The CDR3 DNA sequence: TGTGCCAGCAGCTTGGAGGGTTCCGGGACTAGCGGCTACAATGAGCAGTTCTTC. It is translated as CASSLEGSGTSGYNEQFF.

The chain links TRBV28 to TRBJ2-2; TRBD1 aligns across 7 bases. V shed 6 bases and J 2 bases; nucleotides not matched to a gene: 9. Germline V CDR1 and CDR2: MDHEN, SYDVKM. The CDR3 contains 16 residues. The CDR3 DNA sequence: TGTGCCAGCAGCCGAAGGGGGACAGAAAACACCGGGGAGCTGTTTTTT. Translation gives CASSRRGTENTGELFF.

The rearrangement uses TRBV7-2 and TRBJ2-2; D not certain. This CDR3 spans 13 amino acids. With 4 bases removed from V and 2 bases from J, the gap between germline ends came to 5 bases. Germline loops: CDR1 SGHTA, CDR2 FQGNSA. CDR3 residues: CASSSPNTGELFF. CDR3 coding DNA: TGTGCCAGCAGCTCCCCTAACACCGGGGAGCTGTTTTTT.

This sequence joins TRBV2 and TRBJ1-6; D is uncertain. V was clipped by 6 bases and J by 7 bases, with 10 bases between them. The CDR3 totals 13 residues. Germline-derived CDR1 and CDR2 are SNHLY and FYNNEI. The CDR3 DNA is TGTGCCAGCAGAAAGGACCTCAATTCACCCCTCCACTTT. Encoded protein: CASRKDLNSPLHF.